Here is one T cell receptor (beta chain) with its context. These data are taken from a study of CD8 T cells in Susac syndrome. Random hexamers were used to reverse transcribe roughly 0.45 to 1 ug of RNA. immunoSEQ multiplex PCR amplified TCR beta CDR3 across 54 Vbeta, 13 Jbeta. TCRdb re-called the immunoSEQ multiplex PCR reads with MiXCR, one entry per CDR3 protein. Of about 180,000 distinct CDR3 sequences listed, roughly 95% are singletons. The authors sequenced TCR beta from blood CD8+ and CD4+ T cells. In contrast to the negatively isolated CD8+ and CD4+ T cells, TEMRA cells were FACS-enriched. The CDR3 totals 16 residues. J gave up 2 bases and V 1 base, and 6 bases lay outside the gene matches. In germline, CDR1 is SGHTA, CDR2 FQGNSA.

Sequenced: CD4+ T cells from PBMCs. The rearrangement links TRBV7-2 to TRBJ2-7, with 9 bases matching TRBD1. This clonotype was sampled from a human donor with multiple sclerosis. The CDR3 region is CASSLGGTGQTYEQYF. In DNA, the CDR3 is TGTGCCAGCAGCTTAGGGGGGACAGGGCAAACCTACGAGCAGTACTTC. Combining the CDR3 with reference TRBV7-2 and TRBJ2-7 gives the whole variable domain GAGVSQSPSNKVTEKGKDVELRCDPISGHTALYWYRQSLGQGLEFLIYFQGNSAPDKSGLPSDRFSAERTGGSVSTLTIQRTQQEDSAVYLCASSLGGTGQTYEQYFGPGTRLTVT.